What follows is one T cell receptor (beta chain) and its context. This CDR3 is 14 amino acids long. Trimming pared 8 bases from V and 3 bases from J, leaving 14 bases between. CDR1 and CDR2 from the germline V gene are LNHDA and SQIVND (reference sequence). The record originates from a study of blood T cell repertoires in COVID-19. In the study overall: Spain, Italy and the United States supplied samples that represented acute and convalescent COVID-19. PBMCs, B-cell-depleted T cells, or T cells provided the cDNA or gDNA that made up the material.

In the original analysis: Estimated nucleated cell counts came from reference gene primer amplification. Measured with immunoSEQ multiplex PCR; TCRdb has only the in-frame clones, and not every one. V and J calls and clone size come straight from that table; D and trimming were deduced from the DNA. The table includes under 300,000 clones, approximately 85% detected once. The sequence was collected from a human donor in a cohort sampled during active COVID-19. The chain links TRBV19 to TRBJ1-5; no firm D call. Sequencing used peripheral blood. CDR3 region: CASRLAGFNQPQHF. The CDR3 nucleotides read TGTGCCAGTCGCCTCGCGGGCTTCAATCAGCCCCAGCATTTT.